This entry lists 3 T cell receptor beta chains sequenced from one sample in a study of T cells after yellow fever vaccination. TCRdb itself ran the 5' RACE reads through MiXCR, one entry per CDR3 protein. This sample has 300,000 to 350,000 distinct CDR3 sequences, with approximately 3.9% found just once. The input for sequencing was PBMCs, taken 5 days after the yellow fever booster vaccination. These receptors were obtained from a young man who received the YFV17D yellow fever vaccine.

The gene calls are TRBV12-3 or TRBV12-4 and TRBJ1-3; no clear D gene. The V gene lost 3 bases and the J gene lost 4 bases, with 7 bases spanning the gap. The CDR3 is 13 residues long. Written as DNA, the CDR3 is TGTGCCAGCAGTTTGGCGGCCGGAAACACCATATATTTT. Encoded protein: CASSLAAGNTIYF.

The sample holds a few counts of this clonotype. The chain uses TRBV6-1 and TRBJ2-3; D is tentatively TRBD1 or TRBD2 (5 bases each). V gave up 2 bases and J gave up 2 bases, with 11 bases separating them. CDR1 MNHNS and CDR2 SASEGT come from the germline V gene. This CDR3 has 15 amino acids. CDR3 in amino acids: CASSELGTTTDTQYF. The CDR3 region has the DNA TGTGCCAGCAGTGAATTAGGGACGACCACAGATACGCAGTATTTT.

The chain joins TRBV7-9 to TRBJ2-7; possible D gene TRBD1, 6 bases. CDR1 is SEHNR and CDR2 is FQNEAQ in the germline V gene (reference sequence). V lost 6 bases to trimming and J lost 2 bases, with 20 bases between them. CDR3 length: 16 amino acids. CDR3 sequence (DNA): TGTGCCAGCAGACCATTGGGAGACAGGCTGACCTACGAGCAGTACTTC. Encoded protein: CASRPLGDRLTYEQYF.